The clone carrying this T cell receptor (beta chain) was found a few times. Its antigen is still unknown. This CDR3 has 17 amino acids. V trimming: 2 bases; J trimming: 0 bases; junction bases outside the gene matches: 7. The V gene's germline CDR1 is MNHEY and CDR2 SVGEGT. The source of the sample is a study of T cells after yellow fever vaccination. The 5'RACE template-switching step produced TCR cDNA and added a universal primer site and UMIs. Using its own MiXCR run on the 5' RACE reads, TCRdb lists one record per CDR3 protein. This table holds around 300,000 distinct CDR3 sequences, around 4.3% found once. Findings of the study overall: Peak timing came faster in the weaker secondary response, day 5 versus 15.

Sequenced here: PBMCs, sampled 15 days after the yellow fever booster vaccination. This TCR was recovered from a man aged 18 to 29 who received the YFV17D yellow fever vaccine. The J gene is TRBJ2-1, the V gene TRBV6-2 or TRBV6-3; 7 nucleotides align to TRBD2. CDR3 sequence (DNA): TGTGCCAGCAGTTACGTCGGCTGGGGGGGCTCCTACAATGAGCAGTTCTTC. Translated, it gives CASSYVGWGGSYNEQFF.